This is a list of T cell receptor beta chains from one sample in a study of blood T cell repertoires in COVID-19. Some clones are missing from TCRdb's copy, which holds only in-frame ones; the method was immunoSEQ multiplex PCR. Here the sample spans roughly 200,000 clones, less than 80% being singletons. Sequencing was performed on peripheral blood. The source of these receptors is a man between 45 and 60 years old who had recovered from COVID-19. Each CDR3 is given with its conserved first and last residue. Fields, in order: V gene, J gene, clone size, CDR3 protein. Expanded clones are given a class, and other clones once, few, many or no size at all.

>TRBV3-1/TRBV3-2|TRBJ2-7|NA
CASSQGTRDEQYF
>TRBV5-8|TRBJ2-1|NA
CASSLVRNEQFF
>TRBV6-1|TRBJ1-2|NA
CASSEMIRGRTGYTF
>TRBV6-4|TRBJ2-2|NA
CASSPGTGDGTGELFF
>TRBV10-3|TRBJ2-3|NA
CAISAIGTGVSHTDTQYF
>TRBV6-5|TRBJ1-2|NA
CASSRQVNYGYTF
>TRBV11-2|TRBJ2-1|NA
CASSLFVGSINEQFF
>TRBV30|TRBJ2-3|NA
CAWIASGTDTQYF
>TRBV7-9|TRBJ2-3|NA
CASSPTGAGGLYF
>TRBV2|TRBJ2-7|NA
CASSVSSGLLYEQYF
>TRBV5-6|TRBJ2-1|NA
CASSLELSSYNEQFF
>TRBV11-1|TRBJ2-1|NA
CASSPRQGVSYNEQFF
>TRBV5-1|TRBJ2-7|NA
CASSPGTSGFYEQYF
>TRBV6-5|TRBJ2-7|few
CASSDPPLVSRQYF
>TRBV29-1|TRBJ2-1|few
CSVDVGALHEQFF
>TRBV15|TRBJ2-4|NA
CATSSGGTAKNIQYF
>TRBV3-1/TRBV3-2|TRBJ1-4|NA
CASSQNPGTREKLFF
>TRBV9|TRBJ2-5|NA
CASSAPLAGVETQYF
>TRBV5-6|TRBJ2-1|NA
CASSLVGATGSYNEQFF
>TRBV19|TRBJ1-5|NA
CASRSPGNSNQPQHF